This T cell receptor beta chain was documented in a study of response to subunit inactivated influenza vaccine. Whole-study results and caveats: Authors suggested each seasonal flu vaccination may recruit only limited numbers of new T cells.

CDR3 length: 15 amino acids. Trimming left V 1 base short and J 1 base short, with 11 bases between. Looked up from germline, CDR1 is LGHNA and CDR2 is YSLEER. TCRdb ran MiXCR on the RT-PCR reads and lists one entry per CDR3 protein. The data hold approximately 520,000 distinct CDR3 sequences, with roughly 25% observed a single time. Concerning this clonotype itself: No antigen is known for it.

The chain links TRBV4-3 to TRBJ2-7; D is possibly TRBD1 or TRBD2 (6 bases each). The receptor comes from a man aged 45-65 years who received an inactivated influenza vaccine. Source: CD4+ T cells sorted from PBMCs, taken more than 4 days after vaccination. CDR3 sequence (DNA): TGCGCCAGCAGCCAAGGGAAGGGGGGATCCTACGAGCAGTACTTC. It translates to CASSQGKGGSYEQYF.